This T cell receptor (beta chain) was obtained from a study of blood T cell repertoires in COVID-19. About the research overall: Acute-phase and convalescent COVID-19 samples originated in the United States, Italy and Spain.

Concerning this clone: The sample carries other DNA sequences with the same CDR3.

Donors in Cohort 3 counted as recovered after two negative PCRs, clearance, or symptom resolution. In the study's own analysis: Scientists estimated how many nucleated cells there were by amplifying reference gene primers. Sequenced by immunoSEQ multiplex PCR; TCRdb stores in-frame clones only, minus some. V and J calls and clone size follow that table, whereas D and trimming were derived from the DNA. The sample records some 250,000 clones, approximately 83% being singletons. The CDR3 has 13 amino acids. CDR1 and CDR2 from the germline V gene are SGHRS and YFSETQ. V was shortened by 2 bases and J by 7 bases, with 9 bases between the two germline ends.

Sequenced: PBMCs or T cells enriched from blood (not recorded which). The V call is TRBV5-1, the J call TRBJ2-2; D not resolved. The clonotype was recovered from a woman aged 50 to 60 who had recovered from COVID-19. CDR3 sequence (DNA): TGCGCCAGCAGCTTTCCCAGAAACGGGGAGCTGTTTTTT. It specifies CASSFPRNGELFF.